Included here is one T cell receptor beta chain sequence, with context. The antigen is unknown. The primer mix had 60 Vbeta and 13 Jbeta primers. Authors' analysis steps: An analysis performed later counted around 80 million unique TCR beta chains (roughly 11 million of them shared). Sequenced by immunoSEQ multiplex PCR; TCRdb stores in-frame clones only, minus some. V and J calls and clone size are as listed in that table; D and trimming were resolved from the DNA. The sample shows about 140,000 clones, 88% of them seen only once. Germline assignment: CDR1 SEHNR and CDR2 FQNEAQ (reference sequence). The J segment lost 0 bases and the V segment lost 0 bases, leaving 2 bases of the junction unmatched. The CDR3 runs to 16 residues. The sample comes from a study of cytomegalovirus exposure and HLA in healthy donors. Overall study findings and caveats: Sequencing likely caused a cluster of highly shared sequence variants. TRBV6-2, TRBV6-3 and some other V segments were unresolvable in 87-base-pair reads.

The V gene is TRBV7-9, the J gene TRBJ1-3; 7 bases map to TRBD1. This TCR came from a woman between 35 and 50 years old in good health and CMV-seronegative. Input material: PBMCs. For the CDR3, the DNA is TGTGCCAGCAGCTTAGCAGGGACAGTCTCTGGAAACACCATATATTTT. Amino acids: CASSLAGTVSGNTIYF. The variable domain in full, with the rest retrieved from reference TRBV7-9 and TRBJ1-3, is DTGVSQNPRHKITKRGQNVTFRCDPISEHNRLYWYRQTLGQGPEFLTYFQNEAQLEKSRLLSDRFSAERPKGSFSTLEIQRTEQGDSAMYLCASSLAGTVSGNTIYFGEGSWLTVV.